This TCR beta chain was sequenced in a study of brain T cells in children with intractable seizures (dated by TCRdb to the early 2020s). Turning to the overall study: As a first screen for immune gene transcripts, resected brain tissue from about 58 pediatric epilepsy surgery cases was run on a NanoString immunology panel. Most of the 12 selected surgery cases also had pre-surgery blood sequenced, which left four cases with brain tissue only.

V loses 4 bases, J loses 3 bases, and the germline ends lie 4 bases apart. The CDR3 covers 11 residues, taking in both the cysteine and the phenylalanine. Kept here is only the CDR3 DNA, which spans 33 bases and is read in frame from base 1. CDR1 SGHNT and CDR2 YENEEA are derived from the germline V gene. In the paper's terms, the time point label means: resected brain tissue, or blood drawn just prior to surgery. The surgery cases that showed the highest brain T cell transcript signatures were chosen for TCR beta chain sequencing of brain tissue, and of blood when it was available. Prior to surgery, the patients had been treated with at least one anti-epileptic drug. The TCR-sequenced patients were children whose drug-resistant epilepsy was caused by tuberous sclerosis complex, focal cortical dysplasia, Rasmussen encephalitis or hemimegalencephaly. Blood samples were collected immediately before the epilepsy surgery. Bulk genomic DNA was extracted from unsorted brain tissue and whole blood with the Monarch genomic DNA purification kit.

A note on this clone: Its target antigen remains unknown. No base quality values were provided; no much bigger clone lies one nucleotide off.

The immunoSEQ assay was used to generate TCR beta chain sequences from genomic DNA. Per the authors' processing: CDR3 sequences not starting with the conserved framework cysteine at position 104 were manually removed. Clonality was calculated as one minus the normalized Shannon's Diversity Index, with values ranging from 0 (maximal diversity) to 1 (oligoclonal). Chi-squared comparison-of-proportions tests assessed whether the same CDR3 differed in frequency between samples, such as brain versus blood. Public clonotypes were found through immuneACCESS searches, while the VDJdb browser was used to judge similarity to known antiviral clonotypes. This immuneACCESS table, as held by TCRdb, lists in-frame sequences with V and J called but not all clones. Of the missing ones, under half trace to an unresolved V gene in checked studies; the others have no known cause. That table furnishes V, J and clone size, whereas the DNA furnished D and trimming. The sample table contains around 100,000 clones; only one count was recorded for approximately 94% of them. The ten largest clones represent 3.8% of the sample.

Here is what the overall study found, with its caveats: Because pre- and post-surgery blood were sequenced to different depths, clones absent from the pre-surgery sample may reflect undersampling. The patients' HCMV serostatus was not known, and viral specificity was inferred solely from CDR3 sequence similarity.

The TCR originated in a boy under two years old with hemimegalencephaly and intractable seizures. The sequencing here drew on peripheral blood, taken at surgery. Rearrangement joined TRBV11-3 to TRBJ2-7; no D segment can be confidently identified. The DNA reads TGTGCCAGCAGCTCAGGCTACGAGCAGTACTTC. Protein translation: CASSSGYEQYF. The full variable domain, completed from the reference TRBV11-3 and TRBJ2-7 proteins outside the CDR3, reads EAGVVQSPRYKIIEKKQPVAFWCNPISGHNTLYWYLQNLGQGPELLIRYENEEAVDDSQLPKDRFSAERLKGVDSTLKIQPAELGDSAVYLCASSSGYEQYFGPGTRLTVT.